The 6 T cell receptor beta chains presented below share a single source sample, sequenced in a study of cytomegalovirus exposure and HLA in healthy donors. With 60 Vbeta and 13 Jbeta primers, the PCR was carried out. The table came from immunoSEQ multiplex PCR; TCRdb's copy has only in-frame clones and leaves some out. The table lists approximately 150,000 clones, over 80% of them singletons. The source material was PBMCs. The receptors were sampled from a human donor in good health.

The rearrangement joins TRBV7-8 to TRBJ1-1; 7 nucleotides match TRBD1. V dropped 4 bases and J dropped 0; count of bases not matched to a gene: 2. There are 14 residues in the CDR3. Per germline, CDR1 SGHVS and CDR2 FQNEAQ. CDR3 loop: CASSSDRVNTEAFF. DNA of the CDR3: TGTGCCAGCAGCTCCGACAGGGTGAACACTGAAGCTTTCTTT.

The chain employs TRBV11-3 and TRBJ2-2, with D tentatively TRBD2 (5 bases). Germline V gene sequence: CDR1 SGHNT, CDR2 YENEEA. The CDR3 totals 13 residues. The ends were cut back, 5 bases at V and 6 bases at J, with 10 bases in the middle. The CDR3 coding sequence is TGTGCCAGCAGCCTTCGGGGTCCCGGGGAGCTGTTTTTT. This codes for CASSLRGPGELFF.

V gene TRBV5-1 combines with J gene TRBJ1-3; 7 positions agree with TRBD1. The germline gives CDR1 SGHRS, CDR2 YFSETQ. The CDR3 covers 15 residues. Trimming took 0 bases from V and 3 from J; bases not matched to a gene: 3. CDR3 in DNA: TGCGCCAGCAGCTTGGAGACAGGGAGTGGAAACACCATATATTTT. As protein: CASSLETGSGNTIYF.

V usage is TRBV4-3 and J usage is TRBJ2-5, with TRBD2 matching over 10 bases. The assigned J gene may be wrong: the sequence end matches TRBJ2-7 better. CDR1 LGHNA and CDR2 YSLEER come from the germline V gene. This CDR3 is built from 16 residues. The CDR3 DNA reads TGCGCCAGCAGCCAGAACCTAGCGGGGGCCTCCTACGAGCAGTACTTC. As protein: CASSQNLAGASYEQYF.

The V call is TRBV5-1, the J call TRBJ2-3; possibly TRBD2 for D (6 bases). CDR3 size: 15 residues. Germline-derived CDR1 and CDR2 are SGHRS and YFSETQ. V was shortened by 4 bases and J by 2 bases, with 14 bases between the two germline ends. CDR3 nucleotides: TGCGCCAGCAGCCCATCGGGGGACCTCACAGATACGCAGTATTTT. Its translation: CASSPSGDLTDTQYF.

This CDR3 reads CAISESGGAYGYTF. The CDR3 DNA reads as TGTGCCATCAGTGAGTCGGGAGGGGCCTATGGCTACACCTTC. The V and J genes are TRBV10-3 and TRBJ1-2, with D possibly TRBD1 on 5 matching bases. The CDR3 is 14 residues long. The V end lost 0 bases, the J end lost 4 bases, and 9 bases lay between the germline ends. The germline V gene has CDR1 ENHRY and CDR2 SYGVKD.